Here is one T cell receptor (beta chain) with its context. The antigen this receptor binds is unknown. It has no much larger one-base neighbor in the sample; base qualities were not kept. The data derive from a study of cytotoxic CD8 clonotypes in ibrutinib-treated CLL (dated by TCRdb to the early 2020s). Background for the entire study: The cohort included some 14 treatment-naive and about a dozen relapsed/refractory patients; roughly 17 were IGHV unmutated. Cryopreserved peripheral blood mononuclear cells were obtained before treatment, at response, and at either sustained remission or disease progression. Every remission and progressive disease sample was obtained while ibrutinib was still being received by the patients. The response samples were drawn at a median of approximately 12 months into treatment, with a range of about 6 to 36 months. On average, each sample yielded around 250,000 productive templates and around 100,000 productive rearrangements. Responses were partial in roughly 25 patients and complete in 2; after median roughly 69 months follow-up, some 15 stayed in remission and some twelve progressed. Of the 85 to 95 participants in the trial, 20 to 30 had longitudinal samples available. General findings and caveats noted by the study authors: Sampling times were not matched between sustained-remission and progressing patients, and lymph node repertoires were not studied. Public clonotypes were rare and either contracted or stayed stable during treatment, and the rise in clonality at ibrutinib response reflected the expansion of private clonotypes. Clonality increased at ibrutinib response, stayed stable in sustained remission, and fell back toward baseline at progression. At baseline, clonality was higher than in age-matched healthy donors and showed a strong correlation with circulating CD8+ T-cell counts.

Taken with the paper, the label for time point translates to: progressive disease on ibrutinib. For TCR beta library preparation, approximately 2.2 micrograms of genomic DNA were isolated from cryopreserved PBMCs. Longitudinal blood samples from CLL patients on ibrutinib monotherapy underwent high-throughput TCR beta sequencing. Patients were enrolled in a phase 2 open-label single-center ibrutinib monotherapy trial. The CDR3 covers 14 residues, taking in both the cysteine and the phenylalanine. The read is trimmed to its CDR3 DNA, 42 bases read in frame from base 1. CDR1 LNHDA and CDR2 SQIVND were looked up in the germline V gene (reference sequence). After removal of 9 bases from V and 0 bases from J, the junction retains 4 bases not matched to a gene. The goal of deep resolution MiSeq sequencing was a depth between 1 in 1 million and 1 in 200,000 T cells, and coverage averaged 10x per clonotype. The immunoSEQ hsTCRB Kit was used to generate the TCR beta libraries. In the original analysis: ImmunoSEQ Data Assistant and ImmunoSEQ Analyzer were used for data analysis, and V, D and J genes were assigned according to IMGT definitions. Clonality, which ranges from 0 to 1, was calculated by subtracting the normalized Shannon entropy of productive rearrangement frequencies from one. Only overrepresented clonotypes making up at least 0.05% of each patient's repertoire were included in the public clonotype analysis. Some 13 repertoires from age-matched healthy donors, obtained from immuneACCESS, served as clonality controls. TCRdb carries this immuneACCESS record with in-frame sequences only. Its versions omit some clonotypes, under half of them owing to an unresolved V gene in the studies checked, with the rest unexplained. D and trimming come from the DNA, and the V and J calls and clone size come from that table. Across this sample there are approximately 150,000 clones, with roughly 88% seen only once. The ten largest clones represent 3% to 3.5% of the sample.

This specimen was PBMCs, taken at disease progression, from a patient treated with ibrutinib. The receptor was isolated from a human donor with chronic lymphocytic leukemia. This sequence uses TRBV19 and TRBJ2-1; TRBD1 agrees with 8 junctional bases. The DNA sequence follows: TGTGCCAGCCACGACAGGGGCTCCTACAATGAGCAGTTCTTC. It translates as CASHDRGSYNEQFF.